This T cell receptor (beta chain) was sequenced for a study of blood T cell repertoires in COVID-19. The CDR3 extends over 15 amino acids. The germline gives CDR1 SGHKS, CDR2 YYEKEE (reference sequence). V shed 0 bases and J shed 6 bases, with 13 bases lying between them. The data were produced by immunoSEQ multiplex PCR, yet TCRdb's version contains in-frame clones alone and is incomplete. The top ten clones hold under 11% of a sample with nearly 100,000 clones, approximately 82% of them seen once. The TCR was taken from an older man with acute or convalescent COVID-19. Sequenced sample: peripheral blood. The chain is built from TRBV5-5 and TRBJ1-5, with D unclear. The CDR3 here is CASSLDSLATQPQHF. CDR3 DNA: TGTGCCAGCAGCTTGGATTCGCTAGCTACTCAGCCCCAGCATTTT. The variable domain in full, with the rest retrieved from reference TRBV5-5 and TRBJ1-5, is DAGVTQSPTHLIKTRGQQVTLRCSPISGHKSVSWYQQVLGQGPQFIFQYYEKEERGRGNFPDRFSARQFPNYSSELNVNALLLGDSALYLCASSLDSLATQPQHFGDGTRLSIL.